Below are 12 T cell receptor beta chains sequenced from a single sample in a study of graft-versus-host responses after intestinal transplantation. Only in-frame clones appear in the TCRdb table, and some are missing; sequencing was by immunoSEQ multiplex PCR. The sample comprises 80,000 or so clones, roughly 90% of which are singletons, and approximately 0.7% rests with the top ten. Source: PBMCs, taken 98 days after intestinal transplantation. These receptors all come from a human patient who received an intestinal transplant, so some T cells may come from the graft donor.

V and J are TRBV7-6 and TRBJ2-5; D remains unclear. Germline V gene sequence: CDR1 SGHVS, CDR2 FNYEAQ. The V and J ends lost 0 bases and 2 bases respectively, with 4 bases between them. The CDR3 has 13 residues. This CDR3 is CASSLALQETQYF. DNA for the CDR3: TGTGCCAGCAGCTTAGCCCTGCAAGAGACCCAGTACTTC.

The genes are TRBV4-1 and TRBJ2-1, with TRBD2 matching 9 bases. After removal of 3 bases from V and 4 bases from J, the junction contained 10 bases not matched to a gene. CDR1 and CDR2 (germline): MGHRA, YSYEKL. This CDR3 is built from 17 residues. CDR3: CASSQFLTLAGYNEQFF. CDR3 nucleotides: TGCGCCAGCAGCCAGTTCCTGACACTAGCGGGTTACAATGAGCAGTTCTTC.

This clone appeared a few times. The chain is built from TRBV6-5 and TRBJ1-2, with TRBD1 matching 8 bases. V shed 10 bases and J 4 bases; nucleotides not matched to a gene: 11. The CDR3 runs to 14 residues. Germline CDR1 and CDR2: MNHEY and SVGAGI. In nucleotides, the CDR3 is TGTGCCATCCCAGGGCAGGACAGGGCCTATGGCTACACCTTC. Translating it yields CAIPGQDRAYGYTF.

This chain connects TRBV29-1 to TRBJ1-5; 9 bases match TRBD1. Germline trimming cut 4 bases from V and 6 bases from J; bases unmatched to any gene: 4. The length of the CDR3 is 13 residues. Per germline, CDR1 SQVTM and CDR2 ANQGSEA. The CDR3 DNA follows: TGCAGCGTTGCACAGGGGGCCAGTCAGCCCCAGCATTTT. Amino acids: CSVAQGASQPQHF. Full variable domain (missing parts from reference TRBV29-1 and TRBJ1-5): SAVISQKPSRDICQRGTSLTIQCQVDSQVTMMFWYRQQPGQSLTLIATANQGSEATYESGFVIDKFPISRPNLTFSTLTVSNMSPEDSSIYLCSVAQGASQPQHFGDGTRLSIL.

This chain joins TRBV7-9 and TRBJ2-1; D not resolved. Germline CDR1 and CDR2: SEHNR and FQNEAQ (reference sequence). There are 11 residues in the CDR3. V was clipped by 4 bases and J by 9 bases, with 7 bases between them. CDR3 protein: CASSWTVEQFF. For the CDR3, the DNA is TGTGCCAGCAGCTGGACGGTTGAGCAGTTCTTC.

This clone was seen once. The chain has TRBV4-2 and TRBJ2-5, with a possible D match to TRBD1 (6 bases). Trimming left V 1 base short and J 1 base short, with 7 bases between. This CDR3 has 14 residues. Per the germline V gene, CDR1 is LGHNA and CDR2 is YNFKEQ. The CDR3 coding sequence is TGTGCCAGCAGCCAAGGAGGGGGCCAAGAGACCCAGTACTTC. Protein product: CASSQGGGQETQYF.

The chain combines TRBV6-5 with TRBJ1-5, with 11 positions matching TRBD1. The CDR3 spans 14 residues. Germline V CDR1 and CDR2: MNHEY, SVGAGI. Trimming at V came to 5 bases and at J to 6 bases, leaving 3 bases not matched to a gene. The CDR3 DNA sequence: TGTGCCAGCAGTGAAGGACAGGGGGCTCAGCCCCAGCATTTT. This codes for CASSEGQGAQPQHF.

Here the CDR3 reads CASSLRAGGAETQYF. In DNA, the CDR3 is TGTGCCAGCAGCTTAAGGGCCGGGGGGGCGGAGACCCAGTACTTC. V gene TRBV7-2 combines with J gene TRBJ2-5; 8 nucleotides line up with TRBD2. The CDR3 is 15 amino acids. Trimming removed 2 bases from V and 5 bases from J; junction bases left unmatched: 7. Per the germline V gene, CDR1 is SGHTA and CDR2 is FQGNSA.

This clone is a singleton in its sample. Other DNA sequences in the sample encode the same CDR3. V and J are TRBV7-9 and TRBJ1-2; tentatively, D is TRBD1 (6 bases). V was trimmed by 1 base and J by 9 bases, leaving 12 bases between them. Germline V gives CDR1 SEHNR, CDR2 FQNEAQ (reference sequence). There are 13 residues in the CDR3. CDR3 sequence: CASSLEQGCSYTF. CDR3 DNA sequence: TGTGCCAGCAGCTTAGAACAGGGATGTAGCTACACCTTC.

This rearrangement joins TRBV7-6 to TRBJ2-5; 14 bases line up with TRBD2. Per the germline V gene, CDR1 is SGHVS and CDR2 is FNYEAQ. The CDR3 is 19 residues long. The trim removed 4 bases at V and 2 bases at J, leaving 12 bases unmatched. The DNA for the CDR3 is TGTGCCAGCAGCTCCCCACCGACTAGCGGGGGGGCCTTACAAGAGACCCAGTACTTC. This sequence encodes CASSSPPTSGGALQETQYF. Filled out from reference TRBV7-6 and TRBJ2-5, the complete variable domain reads GAGVSQSPRYKVTKRGQDVALRCDPISGHVSLYWYRQALGQGPEFLTYFNYEAQQDKSGLPNDRFSAERPEGSISTLTIQRTEQRDSAMYRCASSSPPTSGGALQETQYFGPGTRLLVL.

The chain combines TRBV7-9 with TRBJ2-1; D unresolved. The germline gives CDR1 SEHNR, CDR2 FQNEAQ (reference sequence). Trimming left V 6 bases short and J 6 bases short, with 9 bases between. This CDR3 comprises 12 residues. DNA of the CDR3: TGTGCCAGCAGATCGGACGGCAATGAGCAGTTCTTC. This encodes CASRSDGNEQFF.

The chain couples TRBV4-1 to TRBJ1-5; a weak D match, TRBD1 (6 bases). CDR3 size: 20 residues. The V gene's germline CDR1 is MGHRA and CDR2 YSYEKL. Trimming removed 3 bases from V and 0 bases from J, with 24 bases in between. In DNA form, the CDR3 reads TGCGCCAGCAGCCATCCCACAGAACAGGGAGGGATATATAGCAATCAGCCCCAGCATTTT. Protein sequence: CASSHPTEQGGIYSNQPQHF.